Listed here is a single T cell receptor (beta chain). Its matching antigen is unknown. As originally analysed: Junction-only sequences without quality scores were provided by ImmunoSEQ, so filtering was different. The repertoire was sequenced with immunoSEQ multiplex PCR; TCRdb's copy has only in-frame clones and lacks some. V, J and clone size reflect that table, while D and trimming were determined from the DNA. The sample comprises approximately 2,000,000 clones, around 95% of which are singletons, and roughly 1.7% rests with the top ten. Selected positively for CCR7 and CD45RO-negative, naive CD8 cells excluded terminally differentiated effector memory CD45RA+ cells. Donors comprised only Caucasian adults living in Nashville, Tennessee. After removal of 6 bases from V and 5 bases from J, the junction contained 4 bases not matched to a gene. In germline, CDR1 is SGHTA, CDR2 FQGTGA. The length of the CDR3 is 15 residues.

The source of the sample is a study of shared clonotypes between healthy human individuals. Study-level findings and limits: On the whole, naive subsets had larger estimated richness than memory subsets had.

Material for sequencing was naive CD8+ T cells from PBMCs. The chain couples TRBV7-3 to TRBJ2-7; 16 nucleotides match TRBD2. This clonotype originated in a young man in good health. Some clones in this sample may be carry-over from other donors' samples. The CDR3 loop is CASRAGTSGRDEQYF. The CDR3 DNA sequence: TGTGCCAGCAGGGCGGGGACTAGCGGGAGGGACGAGCAGTACTTC.